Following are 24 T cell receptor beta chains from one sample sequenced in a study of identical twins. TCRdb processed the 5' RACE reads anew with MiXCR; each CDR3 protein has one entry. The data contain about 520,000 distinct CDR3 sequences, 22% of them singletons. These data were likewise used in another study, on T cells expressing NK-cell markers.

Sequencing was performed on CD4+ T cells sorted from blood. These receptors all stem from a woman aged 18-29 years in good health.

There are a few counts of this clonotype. CDR3 protein: CASSQGTGWEKLFF. The CDR3, as DNA: TGCGCCAGCAGCCAAGGAACAGGGTGGGAAAAACTGTTTTTT. The rearrangement links TRBV4-1 to TRBJ1-4; maybe TRBD1 (6 bases). The CDR3 has 14 residues. CDR1 MGHRA and CDR2 YSYEKL come from the germline V gene. The ends were cut back, 1 base at V and 8 bases at J, with 11 bases in the middle.

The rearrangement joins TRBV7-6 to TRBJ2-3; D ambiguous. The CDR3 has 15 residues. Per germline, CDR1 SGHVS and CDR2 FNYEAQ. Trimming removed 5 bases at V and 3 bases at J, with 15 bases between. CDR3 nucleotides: TGTGCCAGCAGCACGACCGCGACGAGGACAGATACGCAGTATTTT. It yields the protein CASSTTATRTDTQYF.

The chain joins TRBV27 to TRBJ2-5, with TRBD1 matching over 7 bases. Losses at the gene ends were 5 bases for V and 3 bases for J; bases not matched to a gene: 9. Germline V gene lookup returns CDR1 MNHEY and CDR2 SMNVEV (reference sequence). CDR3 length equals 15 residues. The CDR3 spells CASSKGANWEETQYF. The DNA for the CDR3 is TGTGCCAGCAGTAAGGGGGCTAACTGGGAAGAGACCCAGTACTTC.

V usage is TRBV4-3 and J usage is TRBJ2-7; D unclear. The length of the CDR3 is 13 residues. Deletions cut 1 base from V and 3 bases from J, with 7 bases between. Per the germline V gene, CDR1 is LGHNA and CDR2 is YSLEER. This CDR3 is CASSQGNNYEQYF. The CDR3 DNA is TGCGCCAGCAGCCAAGGTAACAACTACGAGCAGTACTTC.

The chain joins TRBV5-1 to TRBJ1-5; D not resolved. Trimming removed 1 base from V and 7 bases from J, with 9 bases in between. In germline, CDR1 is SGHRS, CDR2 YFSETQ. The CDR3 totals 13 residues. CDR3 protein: CASSLSPAQPQHF. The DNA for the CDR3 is TGCGCCAGCAGCTTGTCCCCGGCGCAGCCCCAGCATTTT.

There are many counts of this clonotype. The CDR3 here is CASSGQGTRTDTQYF. DNA for the CDR3: TGCGCCAGCAGCGGACAGGGGACAAGGACAGATACGCAGTATTTT. This sequence joins TRBV5-1 and TRBJ2-3; 9 nucleotides match TRBD1. With V trimmed by 4 bases and J by 3 bases, 6 bases remained unmatched. The CDR3 contains 15 residues. CDR1 is SGHRS, CDR2 YFSETQ, per germline.

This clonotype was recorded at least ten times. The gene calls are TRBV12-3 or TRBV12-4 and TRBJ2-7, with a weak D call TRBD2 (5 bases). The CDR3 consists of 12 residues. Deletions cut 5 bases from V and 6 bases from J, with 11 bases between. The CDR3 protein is CASSARGVEQYF. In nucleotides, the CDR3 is TGTGCCAGCAGTGCCCGGGGTGTCGAGCAGTACTTC.

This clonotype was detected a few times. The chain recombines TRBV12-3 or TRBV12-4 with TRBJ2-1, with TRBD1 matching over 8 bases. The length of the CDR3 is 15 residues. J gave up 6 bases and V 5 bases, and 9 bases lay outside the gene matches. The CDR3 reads CASSIRDRFSNEQFF. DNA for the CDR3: TGTGCCAGCAGTATCCGGGACAGGTTCTCCAATGAGCAGTTCTTC.

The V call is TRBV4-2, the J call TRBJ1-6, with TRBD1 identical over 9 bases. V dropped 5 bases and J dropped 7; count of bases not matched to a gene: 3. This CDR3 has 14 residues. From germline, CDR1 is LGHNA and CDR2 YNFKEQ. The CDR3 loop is CASSGQGRNSPLHF. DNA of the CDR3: TGTGCCAGCAGCGGACAGGGGAGAAATTCACCCCTCCACTTT.

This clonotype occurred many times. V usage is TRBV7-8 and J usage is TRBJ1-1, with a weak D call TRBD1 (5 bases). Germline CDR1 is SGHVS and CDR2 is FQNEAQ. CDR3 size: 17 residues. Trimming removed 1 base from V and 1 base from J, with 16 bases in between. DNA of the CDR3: TGTGCCAGCAGCTTAGGGAGGAGGGGAAAACAGAACACTGAAGCTTTCTTT. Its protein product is CASSLGRRGKQNTEAFF. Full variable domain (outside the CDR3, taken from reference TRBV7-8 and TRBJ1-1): GAGVSQSPRYKVAKRGQDVALRCDPISGHVSLFWYQQALGQGPEFLTYFQNEAQLDKSGLPSDRFFAERPEGSVSTLKIQRTQQEDSAVYLCASSLGRRGKQNTEAFFGQGTRLTVV.

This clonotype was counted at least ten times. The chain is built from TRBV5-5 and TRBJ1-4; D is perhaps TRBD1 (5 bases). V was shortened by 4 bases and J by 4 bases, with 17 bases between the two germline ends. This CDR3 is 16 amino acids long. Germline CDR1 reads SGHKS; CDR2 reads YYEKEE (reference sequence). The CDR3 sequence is CASSNTQGRINEKLFF. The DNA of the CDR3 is TGTGCCAGCAGCAATACCCAGGGCAGAATTAATGAAAAACTGTTTTTT.

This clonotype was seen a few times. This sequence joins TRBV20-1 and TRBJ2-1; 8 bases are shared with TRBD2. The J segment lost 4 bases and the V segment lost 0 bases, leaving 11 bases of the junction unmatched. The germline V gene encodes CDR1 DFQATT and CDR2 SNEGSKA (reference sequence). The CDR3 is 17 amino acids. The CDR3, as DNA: TGCAGTGCTAGAGATTCTGAGGCGGGGGGCCAATACAATGAGCAGTTCTTC. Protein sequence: CSARDSEAGGQYNEQFF.

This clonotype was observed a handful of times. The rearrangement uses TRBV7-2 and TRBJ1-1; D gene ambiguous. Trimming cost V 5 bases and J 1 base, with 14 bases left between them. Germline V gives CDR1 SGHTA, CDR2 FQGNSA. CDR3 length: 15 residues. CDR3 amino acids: CASSAHTSWNTEAFF. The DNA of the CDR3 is TGTGCCAGCAGCGCACACACCTCCTGGAACACTGAAGCTTTCTTT. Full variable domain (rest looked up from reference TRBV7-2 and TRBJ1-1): GAGVSQSPSNKVTEKGKDVELRCDPISGHTALYWYRQSLGQGLEFLIYFQGNSAPDKSGLPSDRFSAERTGGSVSTLTIQRTQQEDSAVYLCASSAHTSWNTEAFFGQGTRLTVV.

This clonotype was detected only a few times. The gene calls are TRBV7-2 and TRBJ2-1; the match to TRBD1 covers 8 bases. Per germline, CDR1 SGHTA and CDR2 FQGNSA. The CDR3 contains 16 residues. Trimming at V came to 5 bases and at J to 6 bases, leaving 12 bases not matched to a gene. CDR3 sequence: CASSPIPTGGLNEQFF. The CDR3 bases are TGTGCCAGCAGCCCCATCCCCACAGGGGGACTCAATGAGCAGTTCTTC.

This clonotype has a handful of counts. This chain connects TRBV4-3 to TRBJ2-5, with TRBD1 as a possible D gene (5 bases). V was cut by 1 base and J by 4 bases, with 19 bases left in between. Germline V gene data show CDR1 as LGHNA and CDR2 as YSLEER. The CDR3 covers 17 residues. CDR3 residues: CASSQGGRSYQGETQYF. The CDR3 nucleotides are TGCGCCAGCAGCCAAGGAGGACGGAGCTACCAGGGAGAGACCCAGTACTTC.

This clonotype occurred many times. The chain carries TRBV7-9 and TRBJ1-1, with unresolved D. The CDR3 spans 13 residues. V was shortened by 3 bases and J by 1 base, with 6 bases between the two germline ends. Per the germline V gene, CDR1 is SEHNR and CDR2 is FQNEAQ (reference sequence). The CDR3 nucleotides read TGTGCCAGCAGCTTTTCTCAGAACACTGAAGCTTTCTTT. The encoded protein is CASSFSQNTEAFF.

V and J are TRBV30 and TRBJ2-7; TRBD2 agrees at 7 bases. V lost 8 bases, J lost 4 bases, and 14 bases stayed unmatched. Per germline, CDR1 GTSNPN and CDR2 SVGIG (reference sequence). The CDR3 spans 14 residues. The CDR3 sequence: CAAVVGAGPYEQYF. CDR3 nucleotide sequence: TGTGCCGCGGTAGTGGGAGCGGGACCTTACGAGCAGTACTTC. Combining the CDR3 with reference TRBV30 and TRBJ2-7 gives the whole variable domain SQTIHQWPATLVQPVGSPLSLECTVEGTSNPNLYWYRQAAGRGLQLLFYSVGIGQISSEVPQNLSASRPQDRQFILSSKKLLLSDSGFYLCAAVVGAGPYEQYFGPGTRLTVT.

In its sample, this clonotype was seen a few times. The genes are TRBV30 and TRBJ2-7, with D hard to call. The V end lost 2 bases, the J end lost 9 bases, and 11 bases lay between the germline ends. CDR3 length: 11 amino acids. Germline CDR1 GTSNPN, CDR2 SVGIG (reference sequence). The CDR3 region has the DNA TGTGCCTGGAGTTTAGGTTGGTGGCAGTACTTC. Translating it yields CAWSLGWWQYF.

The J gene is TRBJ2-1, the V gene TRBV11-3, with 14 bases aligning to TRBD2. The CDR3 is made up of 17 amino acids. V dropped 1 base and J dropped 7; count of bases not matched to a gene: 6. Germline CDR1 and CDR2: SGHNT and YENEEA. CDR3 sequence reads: CASSLGSGTSGGNEQFF. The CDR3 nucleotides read TGTGCCAGCAGCTTAGGATCTGGGACTAGCGGGGGTAATGAGCAGTTCTTC.

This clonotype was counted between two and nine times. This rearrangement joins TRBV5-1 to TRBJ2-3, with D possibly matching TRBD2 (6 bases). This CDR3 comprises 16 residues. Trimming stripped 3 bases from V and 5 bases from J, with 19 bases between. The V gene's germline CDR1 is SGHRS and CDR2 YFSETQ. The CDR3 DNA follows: TGCGCCAGCAGCTCGCCACCGGGACTTTTGGAAGATACGCAGTATTTT. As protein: CASSSPPGLLEDTQYF.

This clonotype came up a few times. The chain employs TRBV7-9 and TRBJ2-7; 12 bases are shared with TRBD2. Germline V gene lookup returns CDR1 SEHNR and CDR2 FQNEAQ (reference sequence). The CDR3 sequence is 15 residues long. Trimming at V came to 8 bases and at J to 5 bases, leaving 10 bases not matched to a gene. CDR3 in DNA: TGTGCCAGCCAAACTAGCGGGGGGCCAGTCGACGAGCAGTACTTC. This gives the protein CASQTSGGPVDEQYF.

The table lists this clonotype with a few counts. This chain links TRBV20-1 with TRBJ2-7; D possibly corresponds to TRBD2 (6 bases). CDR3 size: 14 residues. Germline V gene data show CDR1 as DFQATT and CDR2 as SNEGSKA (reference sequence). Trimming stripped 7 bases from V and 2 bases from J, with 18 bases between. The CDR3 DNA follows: TGCAGTGTTGACAGCGGGCGACTCCCCTACGAGCAGTACTTC. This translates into CSVDSGRLPYEQYF.

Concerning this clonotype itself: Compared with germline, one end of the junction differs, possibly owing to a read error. Here the CDR3 reads CASSYSRLGQLIF. The CDR3 nucleotides are TGTGCCAGCAGTTATAGTCGGTTGGGCCAGTTGATTTTT. This rearrangement joins TRBV6-5 to TRBJ1-4; D call uncertain. Germline V gene data show CDR1 as MNHEY and CDR2 as SVGAGI. This CDR3 is 13 amino acids long.

CDR3 region: CASSQDRAGGPYNEQFF. For the CDR3, the DNA is TGCGCCAGCAGCCAAGATAGGGCGGGGGGTCCTTACAATGAGCAGTTCTTC. The chain employs TRBV4-1 and TRBJ2-1; 8 nucleotides match TRBD2. Germline CDR1 and CDR2: MGHRA and YSYEKL. The CDR3 spans 17 residues. Trimming took 0 bases from V and 4 from J; bases not matched to a gene: 8.